This T cell receptor (beta chain) was identified during a study of memory CD8 T cells in hepatitis C reinfection. Study-wide background: HCV reinfection meant a positive HCV RNA test after two negative tests at least 60 days apart. Pre-reinfection samples were taken 55 to 20 weeks before detection.

Trimming took 0 bases from V and 13 from J, leaving 13 bases between them. The CDR3 runs 13 residues. Germline CDR1 SGHRS, CDR2 YFSETQ. The time point was: pre-reinfection, 55 to 20 weeks before reinfection detection. No in vitro expansion preceded TCR sequencing of the sorted cells. Donors came from people who inject drugs enrolled in HEPCO, Canada. At all three reinfection time points, viable CD3+ CD8+ CD45RO- cells from a couple of donors served as controls. Sequencing was performed with immunoSEQ multiplex PCR; in TCRdb, only in-frame clones are kept and a portion is missing. The top ten clones hold roughly 1% of a sample with 50,000 or so clones, over 85% of them seen once.

This chain joins TRBV5-1 and TRBJ2-2, with D possibly matching TRBD1 (5 bases). The sequenced sample was naive CD8+ T cells sorted from blood. This TCR came from a man younger than 35 with hepatitis C virus infection. Here the CDR3 reads CASSLVDGHGLFF. CDR3 DNA sequence: TGCGCCAGCAGCTTGGTCGACGGACACGGGCTGTTTTTT.